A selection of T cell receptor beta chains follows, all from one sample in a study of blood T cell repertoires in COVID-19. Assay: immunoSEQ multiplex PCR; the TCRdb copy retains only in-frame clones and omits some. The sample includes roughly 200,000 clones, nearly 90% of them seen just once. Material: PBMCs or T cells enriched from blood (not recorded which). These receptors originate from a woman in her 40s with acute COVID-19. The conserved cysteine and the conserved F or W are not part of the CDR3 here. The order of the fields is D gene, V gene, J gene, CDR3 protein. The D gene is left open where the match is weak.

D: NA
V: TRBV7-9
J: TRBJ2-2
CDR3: ASSARGHANTGELF

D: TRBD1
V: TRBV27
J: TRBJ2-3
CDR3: ASSFSGTGITDTQY

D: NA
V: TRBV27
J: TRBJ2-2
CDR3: ASSLTANTGELF

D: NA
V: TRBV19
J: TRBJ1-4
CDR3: ASSIGQGGTTNEKLF

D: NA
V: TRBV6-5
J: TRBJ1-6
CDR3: AGGVGYNSPLH

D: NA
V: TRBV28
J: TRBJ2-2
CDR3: ASSFGGGGTGELF

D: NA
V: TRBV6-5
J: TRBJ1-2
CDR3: ASSFLQGVDGYT

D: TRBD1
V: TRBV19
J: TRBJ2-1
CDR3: ASSMDRVVNEQF

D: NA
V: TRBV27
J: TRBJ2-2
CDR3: ASRTTGTYKLF

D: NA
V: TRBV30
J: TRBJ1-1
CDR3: AWSVPLSGTEAF

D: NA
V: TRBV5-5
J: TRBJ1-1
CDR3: ASSLQGNTEAF

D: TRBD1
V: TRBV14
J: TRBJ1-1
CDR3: ASSQTTGTEAF

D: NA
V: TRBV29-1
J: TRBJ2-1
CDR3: SVTPRYSYNEQF

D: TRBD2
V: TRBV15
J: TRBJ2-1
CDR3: ATSRDLASGNHEQF

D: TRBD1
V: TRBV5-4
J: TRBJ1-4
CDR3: ASSLGGTGGASNEKLF

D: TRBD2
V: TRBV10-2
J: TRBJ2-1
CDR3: ASSESGSGGTSSYNEQF

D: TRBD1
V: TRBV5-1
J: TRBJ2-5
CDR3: ASSIGDRGLQETQY

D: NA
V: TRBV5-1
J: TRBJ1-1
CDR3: ASSSLQGALNTEAF

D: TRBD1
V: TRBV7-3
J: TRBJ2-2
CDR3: ASSSTGGSGELF

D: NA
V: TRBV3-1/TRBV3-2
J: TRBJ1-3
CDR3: ASSQRHLSLSGNTIY

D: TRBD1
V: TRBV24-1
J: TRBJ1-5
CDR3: ATSDRGGWQPQH

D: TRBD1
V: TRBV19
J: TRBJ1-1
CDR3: ASSILASGGMNTEAF